This TCR beta chain was sequenced for a study of CD8 T cells in ankylosing spondylitis. V trimming: 2 bases; J trimming: 7 bases; junction bases outside the gene matches: 3. Germline V gives CDR1 DFQATT, CDR2 SNEGSKA (reference sequence). The CDR3 is made up of 13 amino acids. Study results and caveats: Clones linked to disease were reported to show significant enrichment in matched ankylosing spondylitis synovial fluid. It appeared that ankylosing spondylitis blood was characterized by a TCR beta motif of under ten highly homologous variants. CD8+ by phenotype, disease-linked clones were relatively rare in peripheral blood.

This clonotype rates as large. Its antigen is undetermined. Libraries of TCR beta came from quantitative 5'-RACE with molecular barcodes. TCRdb re-analysed the 5' RACE reads in MiXCR, keeping a single row per CDR3 protein. The sample carries 350,000 or so distinct CDR3 sequences, over 12% recorded once. This clonotype was obtained from a male donor with ankylosing spondylitis or in good health (not recorded which). V is TRBV20-1 and J is TRBJ1-2; 11 bases line up with TRBD1. Sequencing input: blood, either unsorted or a sorted T cell fraction (not recorded which). The CDR3 DNA follows: TGCAGTGCTAGATCGGACAGGGGGCCTGGCTACACCTTC. Protein product: CSARSDRGPGYTF.